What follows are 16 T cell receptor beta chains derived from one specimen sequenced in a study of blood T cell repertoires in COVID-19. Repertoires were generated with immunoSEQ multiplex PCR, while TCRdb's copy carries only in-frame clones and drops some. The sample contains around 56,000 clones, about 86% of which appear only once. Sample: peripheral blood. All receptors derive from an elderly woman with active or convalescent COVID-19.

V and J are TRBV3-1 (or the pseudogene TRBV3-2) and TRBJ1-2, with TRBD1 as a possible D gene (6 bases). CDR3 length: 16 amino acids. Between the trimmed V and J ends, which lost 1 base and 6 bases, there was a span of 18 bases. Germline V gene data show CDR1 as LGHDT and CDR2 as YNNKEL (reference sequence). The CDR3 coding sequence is TGTGCCAGCAGCCAAGTTCTAGTAGCAGGGGTGGATGGCTACACCTTC. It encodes CASSQVLVAGVDGYTF.

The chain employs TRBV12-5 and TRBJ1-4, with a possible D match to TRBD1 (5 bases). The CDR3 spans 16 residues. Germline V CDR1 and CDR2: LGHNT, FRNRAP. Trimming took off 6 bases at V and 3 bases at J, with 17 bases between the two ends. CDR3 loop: CASGPGHFSANEKLFF. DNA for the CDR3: TGTGCTAGTGGCCCCGGACACTTCAGCGCTAATGAAAAACTGTTTTTT.

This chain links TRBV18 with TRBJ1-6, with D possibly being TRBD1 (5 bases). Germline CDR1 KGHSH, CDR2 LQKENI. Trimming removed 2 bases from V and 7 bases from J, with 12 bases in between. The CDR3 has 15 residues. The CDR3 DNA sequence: TGTGCCAGCTCACCAAAGGGACTCGTCAATTCACCCCTCCACTTT. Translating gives CASSPKGLVNSPLHF.

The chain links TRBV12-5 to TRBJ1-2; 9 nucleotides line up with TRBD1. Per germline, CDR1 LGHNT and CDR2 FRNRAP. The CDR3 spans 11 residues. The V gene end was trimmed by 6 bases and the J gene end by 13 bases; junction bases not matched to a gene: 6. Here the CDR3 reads CASGNRGHVTF. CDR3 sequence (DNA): TGTGCTAGTGGGAACAGGGGGCATGTCACCTTC. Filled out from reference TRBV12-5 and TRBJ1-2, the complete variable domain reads DARVTQTPRHKVTEMGQEVTMRCQPILGHNTVFWYRQTMMQGLELLAYFRNRAPLDDSGMPKDRFSAEMPDATLATLKIQPSEPRDSAVYFCASGNRGHVTFGSGTRLTVV.

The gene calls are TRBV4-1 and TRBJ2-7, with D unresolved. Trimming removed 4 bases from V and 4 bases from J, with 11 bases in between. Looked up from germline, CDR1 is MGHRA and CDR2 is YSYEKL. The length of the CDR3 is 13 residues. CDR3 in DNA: TGCGCCAGCAGCCCGTACGACAAATACGAGCAGTACTTC. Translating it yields CASSPYDKYEQYF.

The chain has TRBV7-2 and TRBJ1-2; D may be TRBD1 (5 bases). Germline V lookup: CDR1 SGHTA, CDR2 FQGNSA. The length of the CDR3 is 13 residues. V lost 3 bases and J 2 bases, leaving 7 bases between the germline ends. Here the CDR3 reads CASSLTVNYGYTF. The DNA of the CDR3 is TGTGCCAGCAGCTTGACAGTGAACTATGGCTACACCTTC.

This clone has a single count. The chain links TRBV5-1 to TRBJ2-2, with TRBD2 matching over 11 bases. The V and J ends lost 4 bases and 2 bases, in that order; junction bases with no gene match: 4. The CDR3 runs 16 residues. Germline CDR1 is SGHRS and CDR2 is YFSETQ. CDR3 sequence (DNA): TGCGCCAGCAGCGAGAGACTAGCGGGAAACACCGGGGAGCTGTTTTTT. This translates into CASSERLAGNTGELFF.

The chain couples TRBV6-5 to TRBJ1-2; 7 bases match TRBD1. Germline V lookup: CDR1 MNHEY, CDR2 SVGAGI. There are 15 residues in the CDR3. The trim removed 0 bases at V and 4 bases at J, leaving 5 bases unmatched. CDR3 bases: TGTGCCAGCAGTTACTCAGGGGGCGTCGGCTATGGCTACACCTTC. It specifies CASSYSGGVGYGYTF.

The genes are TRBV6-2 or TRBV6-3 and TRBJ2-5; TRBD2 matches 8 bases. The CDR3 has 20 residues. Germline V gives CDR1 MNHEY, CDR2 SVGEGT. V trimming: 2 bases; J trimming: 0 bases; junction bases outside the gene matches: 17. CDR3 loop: CASSYPGTSRRVLDQETQYF. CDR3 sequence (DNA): TGTGCCAGCAGTTACCCCGGGACTAGTCGCCGTGTGCTGGACCAAGAGACCCAGTACTTC.

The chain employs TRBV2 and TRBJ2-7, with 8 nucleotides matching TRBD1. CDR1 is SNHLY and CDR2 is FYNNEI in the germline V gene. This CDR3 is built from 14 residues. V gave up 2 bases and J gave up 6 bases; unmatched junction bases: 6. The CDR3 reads CASSERTGRREQYF. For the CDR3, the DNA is TGTGCCAGCAGTGAAAGGACAGGGAGACGCGAGCAGTACTTC.

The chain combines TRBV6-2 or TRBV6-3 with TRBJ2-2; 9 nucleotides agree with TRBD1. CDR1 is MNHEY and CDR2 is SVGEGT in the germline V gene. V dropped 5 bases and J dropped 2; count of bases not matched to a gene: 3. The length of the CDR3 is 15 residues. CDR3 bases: TGTGCCAGCAGTGGGACAGGGCCTAACACCGGGGAGCTGTTTTTT. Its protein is CASSGTGPNTGELFF.

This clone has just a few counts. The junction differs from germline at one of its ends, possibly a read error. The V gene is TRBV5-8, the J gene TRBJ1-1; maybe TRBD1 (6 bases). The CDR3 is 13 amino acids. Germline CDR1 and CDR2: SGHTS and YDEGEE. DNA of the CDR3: TGTGCCAGCAGCCGGACAGTTGGAGAGTTTGGGGCCTTT. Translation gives CASSRTVGEFGAF.

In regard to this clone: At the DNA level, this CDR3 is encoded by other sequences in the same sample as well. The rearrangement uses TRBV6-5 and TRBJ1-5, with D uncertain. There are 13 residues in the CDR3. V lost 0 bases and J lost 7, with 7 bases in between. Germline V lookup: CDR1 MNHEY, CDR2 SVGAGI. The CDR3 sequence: CASSYSRYQPQHF. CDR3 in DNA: TGTGCCAGCAGTTACTCTCGGTACCAGCCCCAGCATTTT.

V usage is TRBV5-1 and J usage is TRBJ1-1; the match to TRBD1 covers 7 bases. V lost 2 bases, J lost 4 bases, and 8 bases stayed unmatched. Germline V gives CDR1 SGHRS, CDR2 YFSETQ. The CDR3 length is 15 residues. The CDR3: CASSLAGGIGTEAFF. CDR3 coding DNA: TGCGCCAGCAGCTTAGCAGGGGGGATTGGCACTGAAGCTTTCTTT.

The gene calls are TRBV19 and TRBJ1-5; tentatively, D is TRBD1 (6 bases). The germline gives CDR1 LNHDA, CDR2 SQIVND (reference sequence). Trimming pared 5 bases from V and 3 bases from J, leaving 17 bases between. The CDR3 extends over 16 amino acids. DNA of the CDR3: TGTGCCAGTAGTGCACGGGACACTACTCACAATCAGCCCCAGCATTTT. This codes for CASSARDTTHNQPQHF.

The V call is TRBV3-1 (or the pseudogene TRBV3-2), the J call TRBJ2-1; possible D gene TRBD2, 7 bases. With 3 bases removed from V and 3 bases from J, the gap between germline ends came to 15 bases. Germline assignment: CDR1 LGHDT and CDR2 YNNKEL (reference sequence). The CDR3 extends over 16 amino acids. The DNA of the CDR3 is TGTGCCAGCAGCCACCGCTCGGGGGGCAACTACAATGAGCAGTTCTTC. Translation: CASSHRSGGNYNEQFF.